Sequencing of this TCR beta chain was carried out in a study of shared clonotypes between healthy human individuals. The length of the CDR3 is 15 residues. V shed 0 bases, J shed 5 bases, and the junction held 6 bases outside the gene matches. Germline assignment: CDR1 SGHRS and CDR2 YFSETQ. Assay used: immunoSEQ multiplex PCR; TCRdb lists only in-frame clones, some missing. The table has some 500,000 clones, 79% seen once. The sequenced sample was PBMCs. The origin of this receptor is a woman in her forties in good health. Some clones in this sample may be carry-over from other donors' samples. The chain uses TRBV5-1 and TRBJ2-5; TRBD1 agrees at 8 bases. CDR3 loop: CASSLEDRAWETQYF. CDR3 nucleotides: TGCGCCAGCAGCTTGGAGGACAGGGCGTGGGAGACCCAGTACTTC.